The sample holds a few counts of the clone carrying this T cell receptor beta chain. The antigen is not known. MiXCR was run by TCRdb on the 5' RACE reads, yielding one entry per CDR3 protein. The table records around 98,000 distinct CDR3 sequences, just under 20% of them present only once. Time point indicated: blood at routine non-recurrence follow-up after resection. Whole RNA obtained from tumor, nontumor lung or frozen PBMC underwent sequencing without sorting. This CDR3 is built from 12 residues. CDR1 is LNHDA, CDR2 SQIVND, per germline (reference sequence). Trimming cost V 8 bases and J 9 bases; bases outside gene matches: 5. This sample stems from a study of spatial heterogeneity in lung cancer. Study conclusions and caveats: The appearance of ubiquitous expanded tumor TCRs in blood was greater at resection than follow-up.

V gene TRBV19 combines with J gene TRBJ2-1; TRBD2 aligns across 9 bases. The TCR was taken from a male donor with early-stage non-small cell lung cancer. Source: PBMCs, taken at follow-up. The CDR3 DNA reads TGTGCCAGTCTTAGCGGGAGCGGTGAGCAGTTCTTC. Translation: CASLSGSGEQFF.